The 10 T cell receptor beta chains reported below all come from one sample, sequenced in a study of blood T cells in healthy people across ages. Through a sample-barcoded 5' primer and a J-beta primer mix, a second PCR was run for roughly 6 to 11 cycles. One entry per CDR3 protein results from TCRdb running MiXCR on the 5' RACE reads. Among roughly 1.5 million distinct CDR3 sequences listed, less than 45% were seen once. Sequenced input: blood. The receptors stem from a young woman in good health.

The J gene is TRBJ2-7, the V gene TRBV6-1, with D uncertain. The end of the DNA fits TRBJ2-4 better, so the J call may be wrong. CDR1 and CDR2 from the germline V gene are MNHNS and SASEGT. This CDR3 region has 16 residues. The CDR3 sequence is CASIWGRFAAKNIQYF. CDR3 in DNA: TGTGCCAGCATCTGGGGAAGGTTTGCAGCAAAAAACATTCAGTACTTC.

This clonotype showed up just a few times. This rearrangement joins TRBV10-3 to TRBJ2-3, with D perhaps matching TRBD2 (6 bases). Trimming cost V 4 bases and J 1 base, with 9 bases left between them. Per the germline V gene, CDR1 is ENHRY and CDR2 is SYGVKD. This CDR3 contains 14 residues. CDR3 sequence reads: CAISGASGTDTQYF. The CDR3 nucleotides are TGTGCCATCAGTGGGGCTAGCGGCACAGATACGCAGTATTTT.

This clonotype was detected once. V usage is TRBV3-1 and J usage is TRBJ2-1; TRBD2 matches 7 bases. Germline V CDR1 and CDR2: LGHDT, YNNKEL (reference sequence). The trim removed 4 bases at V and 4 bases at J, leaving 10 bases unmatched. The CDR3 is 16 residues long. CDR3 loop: CASSPEGGRTYNEQFF. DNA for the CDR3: TGTGCCAGCAGCCCTGAGGGCGGGAGAACATACAATGAGCAGTTCTTC.

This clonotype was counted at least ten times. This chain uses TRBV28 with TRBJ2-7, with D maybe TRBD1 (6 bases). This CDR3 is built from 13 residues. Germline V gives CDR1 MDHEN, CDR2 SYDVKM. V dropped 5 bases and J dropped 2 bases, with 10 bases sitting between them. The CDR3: CASSVGGPYEQYF. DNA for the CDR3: TGTGCCAGCAGTGTAGGGGGTCCCTACGAGCAGTACTTC. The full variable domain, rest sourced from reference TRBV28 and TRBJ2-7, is DVKVTQSSRYLVKRTGEKVFLECVQDMDHENMFWYRQDPGLGLRLIYFSYDVKMKEKGDIPEGYSVSREKKERFSLILESASTNQTSMYLCASSVGGPYEQYFGPGTRLTVT.

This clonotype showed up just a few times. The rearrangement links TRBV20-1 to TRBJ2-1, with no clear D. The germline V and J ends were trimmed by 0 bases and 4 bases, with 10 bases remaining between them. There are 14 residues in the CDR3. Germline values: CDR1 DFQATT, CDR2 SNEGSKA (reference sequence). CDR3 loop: CSARDPRSYNEQFF. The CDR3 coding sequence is TGCAGTGCTAGAGATCCCAGGTCTTACAATGAGCAGTTCTTC.

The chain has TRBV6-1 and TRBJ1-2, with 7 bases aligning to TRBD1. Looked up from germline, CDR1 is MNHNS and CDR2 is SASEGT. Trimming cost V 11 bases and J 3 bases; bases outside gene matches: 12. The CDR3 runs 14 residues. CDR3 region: CASHPIDRDYGYTF. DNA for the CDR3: TGTGCCTCCCACCCAATTGACAGGGACTATGGCTACACCTTC.

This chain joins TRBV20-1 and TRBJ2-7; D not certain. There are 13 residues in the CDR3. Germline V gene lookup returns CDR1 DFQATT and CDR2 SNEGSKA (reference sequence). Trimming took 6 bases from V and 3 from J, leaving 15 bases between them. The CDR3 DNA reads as TGCAGTGCCCCTAGGTACACTAACTACGAGCAGTACTTC. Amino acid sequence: CSAPRYTNYEQYF.

DNA for the CDR3: TGTGCCAGCAGCGTAGAAAGGGGCACTGGCTACACCTTC. Translating it yields CASSVERGTGYTF. This chain links TRBV7-2 with TRBJ1-2; a weak D match, TRBD1 (5 bases). The CDR3 loop spans 13 amino acids. Trimming left V 5 bases short and J 7 bases short, with 14 bases between. Germline loops: CDR1 SGHTA, CDR2 FQGNSA.

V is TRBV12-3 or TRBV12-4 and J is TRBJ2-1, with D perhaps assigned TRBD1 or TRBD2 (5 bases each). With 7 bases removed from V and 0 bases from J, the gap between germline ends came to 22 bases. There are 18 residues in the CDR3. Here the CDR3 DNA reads TGTGCCAGCACCCTACTCCTGACGGGACGGAGCTCCTACAATGAGCAGTTCTTC. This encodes CASTLLLTGRSSYNEQFF.

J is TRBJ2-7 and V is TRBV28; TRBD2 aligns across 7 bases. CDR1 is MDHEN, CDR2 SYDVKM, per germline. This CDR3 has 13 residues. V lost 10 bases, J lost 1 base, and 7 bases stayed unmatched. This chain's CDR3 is CATEGGRSYEQYF. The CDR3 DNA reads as TGTGCCACCGAAGGCGGGAGATCCTACGAGCAGTACTTC.